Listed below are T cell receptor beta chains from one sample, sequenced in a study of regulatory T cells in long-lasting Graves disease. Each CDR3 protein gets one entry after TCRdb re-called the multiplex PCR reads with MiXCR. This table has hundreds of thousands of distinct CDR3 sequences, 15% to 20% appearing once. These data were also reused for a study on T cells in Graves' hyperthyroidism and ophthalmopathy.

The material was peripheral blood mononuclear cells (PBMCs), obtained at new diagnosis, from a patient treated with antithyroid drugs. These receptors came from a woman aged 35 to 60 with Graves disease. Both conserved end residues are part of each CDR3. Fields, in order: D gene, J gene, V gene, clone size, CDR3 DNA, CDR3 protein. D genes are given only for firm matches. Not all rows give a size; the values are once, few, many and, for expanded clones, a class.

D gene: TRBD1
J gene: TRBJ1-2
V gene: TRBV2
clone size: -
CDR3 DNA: TGTGCCAGCAGGAGGACAGGGCAGGCTTCAGCTAACTATGGCTACACCTTC
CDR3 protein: CASRRTGQASANYGYTF

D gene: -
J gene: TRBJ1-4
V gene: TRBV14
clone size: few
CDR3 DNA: TGTGCCAGCAGCCAAGAGGCATTTTGCTTTATCGAGTGTGAAAAACTGTTTTTT
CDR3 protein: CASSQEAFCFIECEKLFF

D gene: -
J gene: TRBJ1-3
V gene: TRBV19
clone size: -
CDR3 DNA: TGTGCCAGTAGTATAGGTCGGCACCGCGGAAACACCATATATTTT
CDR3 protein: CASSIGRHRGNTIYF

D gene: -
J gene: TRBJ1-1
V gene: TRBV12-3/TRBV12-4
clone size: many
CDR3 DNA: TGTGCCAGCAGCCCAATCCGAAGGGACACTGAAGCTTTCTTT
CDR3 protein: CASSPIRRDTEAFF

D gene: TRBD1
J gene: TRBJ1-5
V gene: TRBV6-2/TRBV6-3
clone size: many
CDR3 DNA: TGTGCCAGCAGTTTCCCGGGACAGGGGTCCAATCAGCCCCAGCATTTT
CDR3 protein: CASSFPGQGSNQPQHF

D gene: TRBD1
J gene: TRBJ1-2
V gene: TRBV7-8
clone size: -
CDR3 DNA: TGTGCCAGCAGCTTAGTGGATCGGGACAGGGGGAACTATGGCTACACCTTC
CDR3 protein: CASSLVDRDRGNYGYTF

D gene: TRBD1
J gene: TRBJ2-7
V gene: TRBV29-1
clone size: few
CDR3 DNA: TGCAGCGTTGCTGGACAGGGGCTCGTCGAGCAGTACTTC
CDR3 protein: CSVAGQGLVEQYF

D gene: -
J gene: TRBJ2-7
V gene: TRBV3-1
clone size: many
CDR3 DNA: TGTGCCAGCAGCCAAGCTAGCGTCAACGAGCAGTACTTC
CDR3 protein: CASSQASVNEQYF

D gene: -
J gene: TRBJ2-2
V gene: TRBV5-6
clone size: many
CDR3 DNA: TGTGCCAGCAGCTTCCCTACGAACACCGGGGAGCTGTTTTTT
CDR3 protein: CASSFPTNTGELFF

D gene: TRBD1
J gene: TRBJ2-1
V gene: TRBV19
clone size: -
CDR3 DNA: TGTGCCAGTAGTGACCGGGACAGACGCAATGAGCAGTTCTTC
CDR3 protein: CASSDRDRRNEQFF

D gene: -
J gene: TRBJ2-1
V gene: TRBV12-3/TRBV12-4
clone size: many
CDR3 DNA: TGTGCCAGCAGTTTGGGCTCCACTCCGGGCCAGCAGTTCTTC
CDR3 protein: CASSLGSTPGQQFF

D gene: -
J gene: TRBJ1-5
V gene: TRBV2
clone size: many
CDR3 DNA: TGTGCCAGCAGTATTGGGCCCGATCAGCCCCAGCATTTT
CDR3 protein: CASSIGPDQPQHF

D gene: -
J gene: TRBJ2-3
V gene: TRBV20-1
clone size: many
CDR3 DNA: TGCAGTGCTAGAGGGCAGGCCACAGATACGCAGTATTTT
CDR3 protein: CSARGQATDTQYF

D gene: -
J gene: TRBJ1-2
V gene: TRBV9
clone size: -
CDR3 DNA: TGTGCCAGCAGCCCGTCCCAGGACTATGGCTACACCTTC
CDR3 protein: CASSPSQDYGYTF

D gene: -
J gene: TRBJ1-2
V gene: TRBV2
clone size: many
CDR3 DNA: TGTGCCAGCAGAGGCAGGGACTATGGCTACACCTTC
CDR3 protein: CASRGRDYGYTF

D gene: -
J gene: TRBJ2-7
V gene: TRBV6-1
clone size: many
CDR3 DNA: TGTGCCAGCAGGCCGACAGATACCTACGAGCAGTACTTC
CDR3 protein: CASRPTDTYEQYF

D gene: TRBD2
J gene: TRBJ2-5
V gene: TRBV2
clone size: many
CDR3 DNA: TGTGCCAGCAAAAGGGAGGCTAGCGGCCAAGGAGAGACCCAGTACTTC
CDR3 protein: CASKREASGQGETQYF

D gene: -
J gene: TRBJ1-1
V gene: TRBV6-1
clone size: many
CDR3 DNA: TGTGCCAGCAGTGAATGGGGGCTGGGCACTGAAGCTTTCTTT
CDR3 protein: CASSEWGLGTEAFF

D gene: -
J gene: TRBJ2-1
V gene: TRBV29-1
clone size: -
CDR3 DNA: TGCAGCGTTGAATGGGGGGGGGGCGGAGATGAGCAGTTCTTC
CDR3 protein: CSVEWGGGGDEQFF